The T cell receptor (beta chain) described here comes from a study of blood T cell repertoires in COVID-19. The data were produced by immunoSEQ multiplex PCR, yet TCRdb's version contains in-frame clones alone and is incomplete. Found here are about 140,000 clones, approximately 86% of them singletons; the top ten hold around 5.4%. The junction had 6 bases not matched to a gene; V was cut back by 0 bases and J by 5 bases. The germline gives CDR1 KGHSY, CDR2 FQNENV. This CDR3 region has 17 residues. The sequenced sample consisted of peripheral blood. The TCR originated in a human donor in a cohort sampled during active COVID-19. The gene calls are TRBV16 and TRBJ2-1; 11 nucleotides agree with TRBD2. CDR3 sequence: CASSQSFGLAGHNEQFF. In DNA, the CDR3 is TGTGCCAGCAGCCAATCGTTCGGACTAGCGGGCCACAATGAGCAGTTCTTC.